This record looks at one T cell receptor beta chain sequence and its context. Its antigen is not identified. These data come from a study of regulatory T cells in long-lasting Graves disease. Combining iRepertoire HTBI primers with Arm-PCR of CDR3 regions, the authors built TCR beta libraries. TCRdb called the multiplex PCR reads again in MiXCR, with one record for every CDR3 protein. The sample lists 350,000 to 450,000 distinct CDR3 sequences; less than 30% were seen once. Germline lookup yields CDR1 DFQATT and CDR2 SNEGSKA (reference sequence). The CDR3 contains 16 residues. With 1 base removed from V and 0 bases from J, the gap between germline ends came to 13 bases. Notes on the study in general: TRBV28 was favored in persistent disease, as were TRBJ1-2 and TRBJ2-5.

The time point denotes: persistent/refractory GD, antithyroid drugs over 5 years with positive TRAb. Scientists built the TCR library using RNA that was extracted from PBMCs. A roughly 10-milliliter sample of peripheral blood was drawn into EDTA tubes. This receptor was identified in a woman aged 40 to 50 with Graves disease. The sample in question was peripheral blood mononuclear cells (PBMCs), obtained when the disease was refractory, from a patient treated with antithyroid drugs. The chain has TRBV20-1 and TRBJ2-1; D is unclear. Here the CDR3 reads CSARVSGTSSYNEQFF. The CDR3 DNA is TGCAGTGCTAGAGTGTCTGGCACCAGCTCCTACAATGAGCAGTTCTTC.